This TCR beta chain emerged from a study of post-analysis software for immune sequencing data (dated by TCRdb to the mid-2010s). Concerning the study at large: Disease courses on record covered relapsing-remitting, secondary progressive and progressive-relapsing multiple sclerosis, though some patients had no subtype annotation. The patient repertoires were set against 11 previously published healthy control repertoires from donors whose ages ranged from roughly 6 to 26 years. A subset of samples was prepared in parallel using single-end sample barcoding, then pooled and co-amplified after Illumina adapter ligation.

Regarding this clonotype: This clone's antigen is unknown. No much larger clone is present one base from it, and per-base qualities are unavailable.

Trimming at the junction amounts to 7 bases on V and 1 base on J, and the germline ends lie 12 bases apart. Looking up the germline V gene yields CDR1 SQVTM and CDR2 ANQGSEA. Spanning cysteine to phenylalanine, the CDR3 consists of 13 amino acids. Kept here is only the CDR3 DNA, which spans 39 bases and is read in frame from base 1. To demonstrate the VDJtools post-analysis software, the study profiled TCR beta repertoires from the peripheral blood of 10 to 15 young patients with multiple sclerosis. The patients with multiple sclerosis were children and adolescents between roughly 6 and 15 years of age. What the research found in general, with its limitations: Direct clustering with F measure showed strong co-clustering of samples prepared in the same batch, prompting a batch-effect correction. Compared with controls, multiple sclerosis patients had significantly lower normalized Chao1 diversity, a finding suggesting substantial peripheral T-cell clonal expansion. The multiple sclerosis patient group was slightly younger than the control group. Four or five TRBV segments, including TRBV5-6, TRBV5-1 and TRBV20-1, were significantly more frequent in patients than controls.

Receptor libraries were prepared by PCR. The instrument given in TCRdb is Illumina HiSeq 2500. To reduce PCR and sequencing biases, unique molecular identifiers were incorporated into the TCR beta cDNA libraries. Approximately 500,000 cDNA molecules were obtained for every 1 to 10 million input T cells, so each molecule roughly corresponded to one T cell. The patient libraries were prepared and sequenced using the same protocol as the earlier healthy control dataset. Samples belonging to the same batch were prepared together, multiplexed and sequenced on a shared HiSeq lane. Under the source paper's analysis protocol: MIGEC handled the raw barcoded reads, throwing out single-read molecular identifier groups before consensus assembly and CDR3 extraction. VDJtools was used for post-analysis of the clonotype tables, and diversity was normalized by down-sampling every dataset to the size of the smallest sample. In repertoire overlap clustering, CDR3 amino acid sequences, but not nucleotide sequences, were matched to correct batch-related cross-sample contamination. The public sequencing data were trimmed at Q25 with fastp and processed into clonotypes with MiXCR by TCRdb, which kept only in-frame beta chains. Each entry is one CDR3 protein sequence, shown with its most common DNA and genes. The V and J calls shown here were made by TCRdb, not taken from the authors' results. This sample gives about 260,000 distinct CDR3 sequences in total; less than 40% of them show up just once. Of the sample, 4% to 6% is held by the ten largest clones.

Sample: blood. The receptor chain draws on TRBV29-1 and TRBJ2-3, and possibly TRBD2, on 6 matching bases. The TCR was taken from a girl between 5 and 17 years old with multiple sclerosis. The CDR3 here reads CSGESGGTDTQYF. The DNA reads as follows: TGCAGCGGGGAATCGGGGGGCACAGATACGCAGTATTTT.